This is a list of T cell receptor beta chains from one sample in a study of OX40 agonist ivuxolimab in advanced cancers. Some clones are missing from TCRdb's copy, which holds only in-frame ones; the method was immunoSEQ multiplex PCR. The sample has about 46,000 clones; around nine tenths are singletons. Sequencing was performed on CD4+ or CD8+ T cells sorted from blood, taken in a trial of the OX40 agonist ivuxolimab. These TCRs come from an adult with an advanced solid tumor such as melanoma, head and neck, liver or kidney cancer. The CDR3 runs from the conserved cysteine through the conserved F or W. The D gene is left open where the match is weak. Only part of the rows carry a size: once, few, many, or a class if the clone is expanded.

>TRBD1|TRBJ2-7|TRBV6-1|.
CASSPDRGWSYEQYF
TGTGCCAGCAGCCCCGACAGGGGGTGGTCCTACGAGCAGTACTTC
>.|TRBJ2-7|TRBV9|.
CASSPRWEQVYEQYF
TGTGCCAGCAGCCCCAGGTGGGAGCAGGTTTACGAGCAGTACTTC
>.|TRBJ2-3|TRBV7-9|.
CASSFPRVATDTQYF
TGTGCCAGCAGCTTCCCCAGAGTCGCTACAGATACGCAGTATTTT
>TRBD2|TRBJ2-7|TRBV18|.
CASSATFGGRAFEQYF
TGTGCCAGCTCAGCGACCTTTGGAGGGAGGGCCTTCGAGCAGTACTTC
>TRBD1|TRBJ2-7|TRBV19|.
CASSMPGQAYEQYF
TGTGCCAGTAGTATGCCGGGACAGGCCTACGAGCAGTACTTC
>.|TRBJ1-6|TRBV13|.
CASSRTGNSPLHF
TGTGCCAGCAGTCGTACGGGTAATTCACCCCTCCACTTT
>.|TRBJ2-6|TRBV14|.
CASSQVRGRRANVLTF
TGTGCCAGCAGCCAAGTGAGGGGAAGAAGGGCCAACGTCCTGACTTTC
>.|TRBJ1-6|TRBV27|.
CASSLFVKWGENSPLHF
TGTGCCAGCAGTTTATTCGTGAAATGGGGGGAGAATTCACCCCTCCACTTT
>TRBD1|TRBJ2-5|TRBV27|once
CASGTVMELETQYF
TGTGCCAGCGGGACAGTAATGGAATTGGAGACCCAGTACTTC
>TRBD1|TRBJ2-1|TRBV13|.
CASSPDRGVYNEQFF
TGTGCCAGCAGCCCAGACAGGGGGGTTTACAATGAGCAGTTCTTC
>.|TRBJ2-1|TRBV7-6|.
CASSLSLEQFF
TGTGCCAGCAGCTTATCCCTAGAGCAGTTCTTC
>.|TRBJ2-3|TRBV28|medium-sized
CASSMVGRSSTDTQYF
TGTGCCAGCAGCATGGTTGGGCGGAGTAGCACAGATACGCAGTATTTT
>.|TRBJ1-1|TRBV7-9|.
CASSIPREMNTEAFF
TGTGCCAGCAGCATTCCCAGGGAAATGAACACTGAAGCTTTCTTT
>.|TRBJ2-7|TRBV7-9|once
CASSSTVHRDGSYEQYF
TGTGCCAGCAGCTCCACCGTACATCGGGACGGCTCCTACGAGCAGTACTTC
>.|TRBJ1-2|TRBV4-1|.
CASSQQALYGYTF
TGCGCCAGCAGCCAACAGGCTCTCTATGGCTACACCTTC
>.|TRBJ2-3|TRBV5-6|.
CASSPTWPAPGADTQYF
TGTGCCAGCAGTCCTACTTGGCCAGCGCCGGGCGCAGATACGCAGTATTTT
>.|TRBJ2-5|TRBV28|.
CASSLSRDQPWETQYF
TGTGCCAGCAGTTTATCTCGGGATCAACCTTGGGAGACCCAGTACTTC
>.|TRBJ1-6|TRBV6-5|few
CASSYRDNSPLHF
TGTGCCAGCAGTTACAGGGATAATTCACCCCTCCACTTT
>TRBD1|TRBJ1-5|TRBV7-9|.
CASSSRDRGNQPQHF
TGTGCCAGCAGCTCCCGGGACAGGGGAAATCAGCCCCAGCATTTT
>.|TRBJ1-2|TRBV4-3|.
CASSPRQDHYGYTF
TGCGCCAGCAGCCCTCGACAGGATCACTATGGCTACACCTTC
>TRBD1|TRBJ2-1|TRBV7-2|.
CASSSRDRGRYEQFF
TGTGCCAGCAGCTCCCGGGACAGGGGTAGGTATGAGCAGTTCTTC
>.|TRBJ1-2|TRBV4-3|.
CASSQGRDRNYGYTF
TGCGCCAGCAGCCAGGGCCGGGACCGTAACTATGGCTACACCTTC
>TRBD1|TRBJ2-7|TRBV10-3|.
CAIRSGQGARSYEQYF
TGTGCCATCAGGTCGGGACAGGGGGCTCGGTCCTACGAGCAGTACTTC
>.|TRBJ2-1|TRBV5-6|.
CASSLGGRNEQFF
TGTGCCAGCAGCTTGGGGGGGAGAAATGAGCAGTTCTTC
>.|TRBJ2-2|TRBV4-3|.
CASSQVEGPSTGELFF
TGCGCCAGCAGCCAAGTAGAGGGGCCGAGCACCGGGGAGCTGTTTTTT
>.|TRBJ1-2|TRBV5-6|.
CASSPGGGFYGYTF
TGTGCCAGCAGCCCCGGAGGGGGGTTCTATGGCTACACCTTC
>.|TRBJ1-4|TRBV15|.
CATSSLAATNEKLFF
TGTGCCACCAGCAGTTTGGCAGCGACTAATGAAAAACTGTTTTTT
>.|TRBJ2-7|TRBV16|.
CASSQSRRYEQYF
TGTGCCAGCAGCCAATCGAGGAGGTACGAGCAGTACTTC
>.|TRBJ2-2|TRBV5-1|.
CASSLARGVWTTDTGELFF
TGCGCCAGCAGCTTGGCACGTGGGGTCTGGACTACCGACACCGGGGAGCTGTTTTTT
>.|TRBJ2-1|TRBV2|.
CASKIPEVGLAIEQFF
TGTGCCAGCAAAATTCCGGAGGTGGGACTCGCTATTGAGCAGTTCTTC
>.|TRBJ1-1|TRBV2|.
CASQGGREAFF
TGTGCCAGTCAGGGCGGCCGTGAAGCTTTCTTT
>.|TRBJ1-5|TRBV30|.
CAWSVGRGQPQHF
TGTGCCTGGAGTGTCGGGCGGGGTCAGCCCCAGCATTTT
>.|TRBJ1-3|TRBV5-4|once
CASSGGANTIYF
TGTGCCAGCAGCGGGGGGGCGAACACCATATATTTT
>TRBD1|TRBJ1-5|TRBV19|.
CASSIGDRGLWPQHF
TGTGCCAGTAGTATAGGGGACAGGGGACTATGGCCCCAGCATTTT
>TRBD1|TRBJ2-5|TRBV13|.
CASGTGTGVRETQYF
TGTGCCAGTGGGACAGGGACAGGGGTGCGAGAGACCCAGTACTTC
>.|TRBJ2-5|TRBV13|.
CASSLWGVRETQYF
TGTGCCAGCAGCTTATGGGGAGTCCGGGAGACCCAGTACTTC
>TRBD1|TRBJ1-1|TRBV6-5|.
CASSLTGWVTEAFF
TGTGCCAGCAGTTTGACAGGGTGGGTCACTGAAGCTTTCTTT
>TRBD2|TRBJ2-1|TRBV9|.
CASSVSGGANNEQFF
TGTGCCAGCAGCGTGAGCGGGGGGGCCAACAATGAGCAGTTCTTC
>.|TRBJ1-1|TRBV7-8|.
CASSPRDAEREAFF
TGTGCCAGCAGCCCCCGGGACGCTGAACGGGAAGCTTTCTTT
>TRBD2|TRBJ2-5|TRBV5-4|.
CASSRTSGGRETQYF
TGTGCCAGCAGCCGGACTAGCGGGGGGCGTGAGACCCAGTACTTC
>.|TRBJ2-7|TRBV7-9|.
CASSPDTF
TGTGCCAGCAGCCCCGACACTTTC
>TRBD1|TRBJ1-1|TRBV4-1|.
CASSPRPPGGAETEAFF
TGCGCCAGCAGCCCCAGACCCCCAGGGGGCGCCGAAACTGAAGCTTTCTTT
>.|TRBJ2-1|TRBV11-2|.
CASKYGVDEQFF
TGTGCCAGCAAGTATGGAGTTGATGAGCAGTTCTTC